These 28 T cell receptor beta chains were sequenced from one sample in a study of beta chain features in type 1 diabetes. Expressed TCRB transcripts were sequenced because the entire RNA isolate underwent reverse transcription. The method was immunoSEQ multiplex PCR; TCRdb's version includes in-frame clones alone and lacks a portion of them. The sample yields more than 350,000 clones, approximately 10% seen once. Sequencing was done on a sample of naive CD4+ T cells from blood. Source of these receptors: a woman aged 18-35 years in good health.

This clone was seen only a few times. The V gene is TRBV30, the J gene TRBJ2-1; no reliable D call. CDR3 size: 13 residues. V lost 0 bases and J lost 12, with 15 bases in between. Germline V CDR1 and CDR2: GTSNPN, SVGIG (reference sequence). The CDR3 DNA sequence: TGTGCCTGGAGTGTACGTTTGAGTGATGGGCAGTTCTTC. Amino acids: CAWSVRLSDGQFF.

The genes are TRBV5-1 and TRBJ2-3; possible D gene TRBD2, 5 bases. Trimming shortened V by 6 bases and J by 2 bases, and 10 bases separated the two germline ends. CDR1 is SGHRS and CDR2 is YFSETQ in the germline V gene. The CDR3 totals 13 residues. The CDR3 nucleotides read TGCGCCAGCACTCGGGATCTCACAGATACGCAGTATTTT. This translates into CASTRDLTDTQYF.

This clone was seen only a few times. Other DNA sequences from this sample encode an identical CDR3 as well. This chain links TRBV7-3 with TRBJ2-5, with D unclear. The CDR3 has 13 residues. Trimming removed 1 base from V and 4 bases from J, with 7 bases in between. CDR1 is SGHTA and CDR2 is FQGTGA in the germline V gene. CDR3 residues: CASSLSGGETQYF. CDR3 nucleotides: TGTGCCAGCAGCTTAAGTGGTGGAGAGACCCAGTACTTC.

This clone was recorded a few times. V usage is TRBV2 and J usage is TRBJ1-1, with unresolved D. This CDR3 contains 14 residues. The germline V and J ends were trimmed by 4 bases and 0 bases, with 9 bases remaining between them. Germline V CDR1 and CDR2: SNHLY, FYNNEI. This chain's CDR3 is CASSVFGLNTEAFF. Written as DNA, the CDR3 is TGTGCCAGCAGTGTTTTCGGATTGAACACTGAAGCTTTCTTT.

This clone has only a few counts. This sequence joins TRBV30 and TRBJ1-2; TRBD1 agrees at 7 bases. This CDR3 spans 14 amino acids. J gave up 4 bases and V 2 bases, and 7 bases lay outside the gene matches. The V gene's germline CDR1 is GTSNPN and CDR2 SVGIG (reference sequence). CDR3 amino acids: CAWSIWDRSYGYTF. DNA of the CDR3: TGTGCCTGGAGTATTTGGGACAGAAGCTATGGCTACACCTTC.

A few counts support this clone. V is TRBV5-4 and J is TRBJ1-4; 8 bases match TRBD1. Losses at the gene ends were 10 bases for V and 6 bases for J; bases not matched to a gene: 11. The CDR3 is 14 amino acids. CDR1 is SGHNT and CDR2 is YYREEE in the germline V gene (reference sequence). This CDR3 is CASRTGQGDEKLFF. CDR3 nucleotides: TGTGCCTCGCGAACTGGACAGGGCGATGAAAAACTGTTTTTT.

This chain joins TRBV5-1 and TRBJ1-2, with 8 positions matching TRBD1. CDR1 SGHRS and CDR2 YFSETQ come from the germline V gene. The V gene end was trimmed by 4 bases and the J gene end by 6 bases; junction bases not matched to a gene: 2. This CDR3 is built from 12 residues. The CDR3 reads CASSETGDGYTF. DNA for the CDR3: TGCGCCAGCAGCGAGACAGGGGATGGCTACACCTTC.

The V gene is TRBV5-6, the J gene TRBJ2-3; no clear D gene. Germline loops: CDR1 SGHDT, CDR2 YYEEEE. The CDR3 has 13 residues. V lost 0 bases and J lost 5, with 7 bases in between. CDR3 in amino acids: CASSLGWVDTQYF. CDR3 nucleotide sequence: TGTGCCAGCAGCTTGGGATGGGTAGATACGCAGTATTTT.

The J gene is TRBJ2-3, the V gene TRBV5-1; D unclear. Germline V gene sequence: CDR1 SGHRS, CDR2 YFSETQ. Trimming took off 4 bases at V and 6 bases at J, with 9 bases between the two ends. There are 12 residues in the CDR3. The CDR3 sequence: CASSRPPDTQYF. The DNA of the CDR3 is TGCGCCAGCAGCAGACCTCCGGATACGCAGTATTTT.

The chain uses TRBV15 and TRBJ1-4; D not certain. The germline V gene encodes CDR1 LNHNV and CDR2 YYDKDF (reference sequence). CDR3 length: 14 amino acids. V dropped 5 bases and J dropped 4 bases, with 11 bases sitting between them. CDR3 in DNA: TGTGCCACCAGCCCTGGACGGCTTAATGAAAAACTGTTTTTT. It specifies CATSPGRLNEKLFF. Looking up the rest from reference TRBV15 and TRBJ1-4 gives the full variable domain: DAMVIQNPRYQVTQFGKPVTLSCSQTLNHNVMYWYQQKSSQAPKLLFHYYDKDFNNEADTPDNFQSRRPNTSFCFLDIRSPGLGDTAMYLCATSPGRLNEKLFFGSGTQLSVL.

This chain uses TRBV5-1 with TRBJ2-1; 10 bases align to TRBD2. There are 17 residues in the CDR3. Germline V lookup: CDR1 SGHRS, CDR2 YFSETQ. V lost 4 bases and J lost 0; bases outside the gene matches: 7. Written as DNA, the CDR3 is TGCGCCAGCAGCGACGGACTAGCGGTCAGCTCCTACAATGAGCAGTTCTTC. Translating gives CASSDGLAVSSYNEQFF.

The rearrangement uses TRBV15 and TRBJ2-7; TRBD2 aligns across 12 bases. With V trimmed by 1 base and J by 2 bases, 0 bases remained unmatched. Germline V gene lookup returns CDR1 LNHNV and CDR2 YYDKDF (reference sequence). This CDR3 contains 15 residues. Here the CDR3 reads CATSRGTSGAYEQYV. DNA for the CDR3: TGTGCCACCAGCAGAGGGACTAGCGGGGCCTACGAGCAGTACGTC.

The sample holds a few counts of this clone. The same CDR3 can be traced to other DNA sequences in this sample. The gene calls are TRBV9 and TRBJ2-1, with D possibly matching TRBD1 (6 bases). The V gene lost 0 bases and the J gene lost 4 bases, with 8 bases spanning the gap. The CDR3 is made up of 14 amino acids. Germline CDR1 SGDLS, CDR2 YYNGEE. The CDR3 nucleotides are TGTGCCAGCAGCGTAGGTGGGACATACAATGAGCAGTTCTTC. This gives the protein CASSVGGTYNEQFF.

The chain has TRBV4-2 and TRBJ2-6; D uncertain. The CDR3 length is 16 residues. Trimming pared 3 bases from V and 0 bases from J, leaving 9 bases between. Germline V lookup: CDR1 LGHNA, CDR2 YNFKEQ. CDR3 protein: CASSHRKSSGANVLTF. CDR3 DNA sequence: TGTGCCAGCAGCCACCGAAAGAGCTCTGGGGCCAACGTCCTGACTTTC.

The chain employs TRBV30 and TRBJ2-7; weak D call: TRBD1 (6 bases). Germline V gene sequence: CDR1 GTSNPN, CDR2 SVGIG (reference sequence). This CDR3 region has 13 residues. Trimming cost V 5 bases and J 2 bases, with 13 bases left between them. The CDR3 loop is CAWGRGAPYEQYF. The CDR3, as DNA: TGTGCCTGGGGCAGGGGTGCGCCCTACGAGCAGTACTTC.

On this clone itself: One end of the junction is discordant with germline, which a read error may explain. The chain's CDR3 is CASSHWDRPLPFF. CDR3 nucleotides: TGCGCCAGCAGCCACTGGGACAGGCCACTACCGTTCTTC. The chain combines TRBV7-9 with TRBJ2-1; TRBD1 agrees at 8 bases. Germline CDR1 is SEHNR and CDR2 is FQNEAQ (reference sequence). The CDR3 covers 13 residues.

The V call is TRBV10-3, the J call TRBJ2-7, with TRBD2 identical over 11 bases. Germline lookup yields CDR1 ENHRY and CDR2 SYGVKD. This CDR3 is built from 14 residues. V lost 4 bases, J lost 6 bases, and 5 bases stayed unmatched. CDR3 in DNA: TGTGCCATCAGTGTTACGGGACTAGCGGCCGAGCAGTACGTC. This sequence encodes CAISVTGLAAEQYV.

The chain employs TRBV2 and TRBJ2-5; TRBD2 agrees at 13 bases. V lost 8 bases to trimming and J lost 4 bases; unmatched junction nucleotides: 7. The germline CDR1 and CDR2 sequences are SNHLY and FYNNEI. This CDR3 contains 15 residues. The CDR3 DNA reads as TGTGCCAGCCAGGTGACTAGCGGGAGGAGAGAGACCCAGTACTTC. Translating it yields CASQVTSGRRETQYF. The full variable domain, its missing parts supplied by reference TRBV2 and TRBJ2-5, is EPEVTQTPSHQVTQMGQEVILRCVPISNHLYFYWYRQILGQKVEFLVSFYNNEISEKSEIFDDQFSVERPDGSNFTLKIRSTKLEDSAMYFCASQVTSGRRETQYFGPGTRLLVL.

The chain joins TRBV30 to TRBJ2-2, with 8 nucleotides matching TRBD1. CDR3 size: 15 residues. CDR1 and CDR2 from the germline V gene are GTSNPN and SVGIG (reference sequence). J was trimmed by 4 bases and V by 3 bases; bases with no gene match: 7. The CDR3 here is CAWRGQGLSTGELFF. The CDR3 region has the DNA TGTGCCTGGAGAGGACAGGGTCTAAGCACCGGGGAGCTGTTTTTT.

A few counts support this clone. The CDR3 here is CASRRPGANEQFF. DNA of the CDR3: TGTGCCAGCAGGAGACCGGGTGCCAATGAGCAGTTCTTC. The rearrangement joins TRBV7-2 to TRBJ2-1; D remains unclear. V lost 6 bases and J lost 6, with 12 bases in between. CDR3 length: 13 amino acids. Germline V CDR1 and CDR2: SGHTA, FQGNSA.

Only a few counts were recorded for this clone. The gene calls are TRBV28 and TRBJ2-3; 13 nucleotides line up with TRBD2. Per the germline V gene, CDR1 is MDHEN and CDR2 is SYDVKM. This CDR3 region has 18 residues. V shed 5 bases, J shed 3 bases, and the junction held 11 bases outside the gene matches. The CDR3 loop reads CASSPDPGTSGDTDTQYF. The CDR3 bases are TGTGCCAGCAGTCCCGACCCAGGGACTAGCGGGGATACAGATACGCAGTATTTT.

This clone has more than one count but fewer than ten. The gene calls are TRBV15 and TRBJ1-4; 7 positions match TRBD1. Per germline, CDR1 LNHNV and CDR2 YYDKDF (reference sequence). There are 15 residues in the CDR3. Trimming at V came to 3 bases and at J to 7 bases, leaving 8 bases not matched to a gene. In DNA, the CDR3 is TGTGCCACCAGCAGTGCAGGGGGTGTGGGTGAAAAACTGTTTTTT. As protein: CATSSAGGVGEKLFF. Together with reference TRBV15 and TRBJ1-4, the CDR3 gives the full variable domain: DAMVIQNPRYQVTQFGKPVTLSCSQTLNHNVMYWYQQKSSQAPKLLFHYYDKDFNNEADTPDNFQSRRPNTSFCFLDIRSPGLGDTAMYLCATSSAGGVGEKLFFGSGTQLSVL.

The table lists this clone with a few counts. The chain couples TRBV29-1 to TRBJ1-1; D is unclear. The germline gives CDR1 SQVTM, CDR2 ANQGSEA. This CDR3 spans 14 amino acids. V shed 1 base and J shed 0 bases, with 9 bases lying between them. CDR3 nucleotides: TGCAGCGTTGAAGCCTGGACCCTGAACACTGAAGCTTTCTTT. It translates to CSVEAWTLNTEAFF. Looking up the rest from reference TRBV29-1 and TRBJ1-1 gives the full variable domain: SAVISQKPSRDICQRGTSLTIQCQVDSQVTMMFWYRQQPGQSLTLIATANQGSEATYESGFVIDKFPISRPNLTFSTLTVSNMSPEDSSIYLCSVEAWTLNTEAFFGQGTRLTVV.

This clone was seen a few times. This CDR3 reads CASRSTLVRANEQFF. In DNA form, the CDR3 reads TGTGCCAGCAGATCAACACTGGTCCGGGCCAATGAGCAGTTCTTC. The chain uses TRBV7-2 and TRBJ2-1; no clear D. V lost 6 bases to trimming and J lost 6 bases, with 18 bases between them. Per germline, CDR1 SGHTA and CDR2 FQGNSA. The CDR3 is 15 amino acids. Full variable domain (missing parts from reference TRBV7-2 and TRBJ2-1): GAGVSQSPSNKVTEKGKDVELRCDPISGHTALYWYRQSLGQGLEFLIYFQGNSAPDKSGLPSDRFSAERTGGSVSTLTIQRTQQEDSAVYLCASRSTLVRANEQFFGPGTRLTVL.

This clone has just a few counts. The V call is TRBV7-9, the J call TRBJ2-3; tentative D call: TRBD2 (7 bases). The CDR3 runs to 17 residues. V was pared by 6 bases and J by 2 bases, with 21 bases between. CDR1 and CDR2 (germline): SEHNR, FQNEAQ (reference sequence). CDR3 sequence: CASRPYTAGAITDTQYF. The CDR3 region has the DNA TGTGCCAGCAGGCCTTATACGGCGGGGGCCATCACAGATACGCAGTATTTT.

The genes are TRBV4-1 and TRBJ2-1; 8 bases match TRBD1. V lost 4 bases and J lost 8; bases outside the gene matches: 10. From germline, CDR1 is MGHRA and CDR2 YSYEKL. The CDR3 runs 15 residues. The CDR3 here is CASSLTQGEMYEQFF. The CDR3 DNA is TGCGCCAGCAGCCTTACACAGGGGGAAATGTATGAGCAGTTCTTC.

The rearrangement uses TRBV5-6 and TRBJ1-2; D gene uncertain. V dropped 0 bases and J dropped 4 bases, with 13 bases sitting between them. CDR1 and CDR2 from the germline V gene are SGHDT and YYEEEE. CDR3 length: 15 amino acids. CDR3 protein: CASSLARGTSYGYTF. The DNA of the CDR3 is TGTGCCAGCAGCTTGGCGCGCGGCACCAGCTATGGCTACACCTTC.

This clone has just a few counts. V gene TRBV2 combines with J gene TRBJ1-4, with 7 bases fitting TRBD1. This CDR3 is 15 amino acids long. J lost 5 bases, V lost 3 bases, and 6 bases had no gene match. Looked up from germline, CDR1 is SNHLY and CDR2 is FYNNEI. The CDR3 DNA reads as TGTGCCAGCAGTGAGAACAGGGGAAGAAATGAAAAACTGTTTTTT. Amino acid sequence: CASSENRGRNEKLFF.